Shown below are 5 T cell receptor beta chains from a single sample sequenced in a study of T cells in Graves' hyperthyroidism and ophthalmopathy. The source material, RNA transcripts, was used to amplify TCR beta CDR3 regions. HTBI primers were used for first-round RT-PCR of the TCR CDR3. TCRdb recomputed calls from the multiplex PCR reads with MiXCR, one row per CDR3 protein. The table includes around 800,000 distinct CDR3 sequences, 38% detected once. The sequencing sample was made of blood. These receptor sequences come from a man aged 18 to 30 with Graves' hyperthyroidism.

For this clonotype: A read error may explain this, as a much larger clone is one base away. Here the CDR3 reads CATSEATGTDYEQYF. The CDR3 DNA follows: TGTGCCACCAGTGAAGCGACAGGTACCGACTACGAGCAGTACTTC. The rearrangement links TRBV10-3 to TRBJ2-7; TRBD1 is a possible D gene (6 bases). Germline CDR1 ENHRY, CDR2 SYGVKD. This CDR3 contains 15 residues.

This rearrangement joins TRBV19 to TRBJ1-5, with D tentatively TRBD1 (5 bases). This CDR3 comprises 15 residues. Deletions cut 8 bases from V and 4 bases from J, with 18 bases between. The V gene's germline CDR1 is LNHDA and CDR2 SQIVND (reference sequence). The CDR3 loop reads CASATGTLPNQPQHF. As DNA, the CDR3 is TGTGCCAGTGCAACCGGGACGCTCCCAAATCAGCCCCAGCATTTT.

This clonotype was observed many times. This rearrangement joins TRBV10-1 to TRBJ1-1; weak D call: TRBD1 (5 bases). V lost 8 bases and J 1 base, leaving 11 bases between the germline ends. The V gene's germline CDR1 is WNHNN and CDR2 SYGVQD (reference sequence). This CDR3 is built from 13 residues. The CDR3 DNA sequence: TGCGCCAGCCCTAGGAGGGGGAACACTGAAGCTTTCTTT. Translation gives CASPRRGNTEAFF.

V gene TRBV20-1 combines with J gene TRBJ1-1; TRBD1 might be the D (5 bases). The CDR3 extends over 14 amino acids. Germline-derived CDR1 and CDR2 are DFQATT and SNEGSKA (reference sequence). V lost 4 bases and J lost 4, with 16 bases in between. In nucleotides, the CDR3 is TGCAGTGCTAAGCTACTCAGGGAGGGCACTGAAGCTTTCTTT. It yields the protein CSAKLLREGTEAFF.

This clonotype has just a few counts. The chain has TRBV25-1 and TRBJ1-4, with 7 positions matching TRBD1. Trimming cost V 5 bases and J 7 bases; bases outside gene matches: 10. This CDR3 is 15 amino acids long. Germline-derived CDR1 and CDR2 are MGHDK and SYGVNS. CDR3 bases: TGTGCCAGCAGTAACAGGGGCCGCTTTGGTGAAAAACTGTTTTTT. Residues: CASSNRGRFGEKLFF.